These 17 T cell receptor beta chains were sequenced from one sample in a study of early T cells in non-severe SARS-CoV-2 infection (dated by TCRdb to the early 2020s). To prepare the library, 5' RACE was applied. The data were produced on a NextSeq 500. The raw public data were reprocessed by TCRdb itself: fastp quality trimming at Q25, MiXCR clonotype calling, in-frame beta chains only. Under each unique CDR3 protein, matching rows form one entry showing the most common genes and DNA. A total of tens of thousands of distinct CDR3 sequences appear in this sample, roughly 4.4% of them only once. Of the sample, around 15% is held by the ten largest clones. Material for sequencing was whole blood. The receptors were sampled from an adult who was a healthcare worker with PCR-confirmed SARS-CoV-2 infection or an uninfected control (not recorded which).

This clonotype was seen at least ten times. V is TRBV25-1 and J is TRBJ2-2, with no clear D. CDR1 and CDR2 (germline): MGHDK, SYGVNS. CDR3 length equals 11 residues. The V gene lost 3 bases and the J gene lost 5 bases, with 1 base spanning the gap. The CDR3 sequence is CASSDTGELFF. As DNA, the CDR3 is TGTGCCAGCAGTGATACCGGGGAGCTGTTTTTT.

This clonotype was counted ten times or more. CDR3 in amino acids: CASSFGQQLAGGPKETQYF. The DNA of the CDR3 is TGTGCCAGCAGCTTCGGGCAACAACTAGCGGGGGGCCCCAAGGAGACCCAGTACTTC. The chain combines TRBV7-9 with TRBJ2-5; 12 nucleotides line up with TRBD2. V dropped 3 bases and J dropped 5; count of bases not matched to a gene: 16. The CDR3 sequence is 19 residues long. From germline, CDR1 is SEHNR and CDR2 FQNEAQ (reference sequence).

There are many counts of this clonotype. This chain uses TRBV30 with TRBJ2-7; 14 positions match TRBD2. After removal of 7 bases from V and 6 bases from J, the junction contained 8 bases not matched to a gene. This CDR3 spans 14 amino acids. The V gene's germline CDR1 is GTSNPN and CDR2 SVGIG (reference sequence). The CDR3: CASTPGLAGVEQYF. In nucleotides, the CDR3 is TGTGCCTCAACTCCGGGACTAGCGGGGGTCGAGCAGTACTTC.

This clonotype is classed as medium-sized. This chain links TRBV20-1 with TRBJ2-3; TRBD2 aligns across 9 bases. The CDR3 is 17 amino acids. The V gene end was trimmed by 3 bases and the J gene end by 6 bases; junction bases not matched to a gene: 16. The germline V gene encodes CDR1 DFQATT and CDR2 SNEGSKA (reference sequence). CDR3 sequence: CSARTRLAAVPGDTQYF. The DNA for the CDR3 is TGCAGTGCTAGGACGAGACTAGCGGCCGTCCCGGGGGATACGCAGTATTTT.

This clonotype came up many times. This chain joins TRBV12-3 or TRBV12-4 and TRBJ2-3; 14 nucleotides align to TRBD2. The CDR3 runs 16 residues. V lost 7 bases, J lost 2 bases, and 5 bases stayed unmatched. CDR3 nucleotides: TGTGCCAGCACCCGACTAGCGGGGGGGCTCACAGATACGCAGTATTTT. It is translated as CASTRLAGGLTDTQYF.

The sample holds many counts of this clonotype. The rearrangement links TRBV6-1 to TRBJ1-2, with 9 bases identical to TRBD1. CDR1 and CDR2 (germline): MNHNS, SASEGT. The ends lost 10 bases at V and 6 bases at J; junction bases unmatched: 12. This CDR3 is 14 amino acids long. The CDR3 DNA sequence: TGTGCCACTCAAGGAGGGGACAGGGTTAATGGCTACACCTTC. It codes for CATQGGDRVNGYTF.

In this sample, this clonotype turned up many times. V gene TRBV12-3 or TRBV12-4 combines with J gene TRBJ2-7; tentatively, D is TRBD2 (5 bases). Trimming left V 3 bases short and J 7 bases short, with 13 bases between. This CDR3 comprises 13 residues. DNA of the CDR3: TGTGCCAGCAGTTTGTACGGGGTGAGAGAGCAGTACTTC. Its protein is CASSLYGVREQYF.

This clonotype appeared many times. This chain joins TRBV19 and TRBJ1-2; D is possibly TRBD1 (5 bases). The CDR3 extends over 11 amino acids. V dropped 10 bases and J dropped 7 bases, with 13 bases sitting between them. Per germline, CDR1 LNHDA and CDR2 SQIVND (reference sequence). In DNA form, the CDR3 reads TGTGCCACCCTGAAGGGGCTTGGCTACACCTTC. Its protein product is CATLKGLGYTF.

This chain links TRBV5-4 with TRBJ1-2; D unclear. Germline V gene data show CDR1 as SGHNT and CDR2 as YYREEE (reference sequence). CDR3 size: 14 residues. V was pared by 0 bases and J by 2 bases, with 8 bases between. The CDR3 nucleotides read TGTGCCAGCAGCTTGGGTCAGCTCAACTATGGCTACACCTTC. Amino acids: CASSLGQLNYGYTF. The entire variable domain, with the rest obtained from reference TRBV5-4 and TRBJ1-2, is as follows: ETGVTQSPTHLIKTRGQQVTLRCSSQSGHNTVSWYQQALGQGPQFIFQYYREEENGRGNFPPRFSGLQFPNYSSELNVNALELDDSALYLCASSLGQLNYGYTFGSGTRLTVV.

This clonotype was counted at least ten times. The J gene is TRBJ2-3, the V gene TRBV7-2, with 10 bases aligning to TRBD1. The V and J ends lost 3 bases and 0 bases, in that order; junction bases with no gene match: 3. This CDR3 is 16 amino acids long. CDR1 SGHTA and CDR2 FQGNSA come from the germline V gene. The CDR3 DNA reads TGTGCCAGCAGCTTTAGACAGGGGGCGAGCACAGATACGCAGTATTTT. Amino acid sequence: CASSFRQGASTDTQYF.

This clonotype was seen more than once but under ten times. V gene TRBV3-1 combines with J gene TRBJ2-1; no clear D. The germline V gene has CDR1 LGHDT and CDR2 YNNKEL (reference sequence). The ends were cut back, 6 bases at V and 9 bases at J, with 12 bases in the middle. CDR3 size: 12 residues. For the CDR3, the DNA is TGTGCCAGCAGTGATATCGGGCCTGAGCAGTTCTTC. The encoded protein is CASSDIGPEQFF.

This clonotype was counted ten times or more. V and J are TRBV7-2 and TRBJ2-5, with D uncertain. V shed 1 base and J shed 3 bases, with 6 bases lying between them. Germline assignment: CDR1 SGHTA and CDR2 FQGNSA. This CDR3 region has 13 residues. The CDR3 bases are TGTGCCAGCAGCTTAGGCTGGAAAGAGACCCAGTACTTC. Encoded protein: CASSLGWKETQYF.

This clonotype was observed many times. The chain carries TRBV5-6 and TRBJ2-7; D is possibly TRBD2 (6 bases). Germline V gives CDR1 SGHDT, CDR2 YYEEEE. V lost 0 bases to trimming and J lost 0 bases, with 10 bases between them. The CDR3 is made up of 15 amino acids. CDR3 amino acids: CASSLGGALSYEQYF. CDR3 nucleotides: TGTGCCAGCAGCTTGGGCGGGGCCCTCTCCTACGAGCAGTACTTC.

Many counts were recorded for this clonotype. This chain links TRBV12-3 or TRBV12-4 with TRBJ2-1; no firm D call. Deletions cut 5 bases from V and 5 bases from J, with 4 bases between. The CDR3 totals 11 residues. The CDR3 here is CASSLNNEQFF. The CDR3 DNA is TGTGCCAGCAGTCTGAACAATGAGCAGTTCTTC.

This clonotype was found many times. The V call is TRBV5-1, the J call TRBJ2-3; D is unclear. Germline V CDR1 and CDR2: SGHRS, YFSETQ. Trimming left V 0 bases short and J 4 bases short, with 3 bases between. The CDR3 extends over 12 amino acids. The CDR3 reads CASSLEADTQYF. CDR3 DNA: TGCGCCAGCAGCTTGGAGGCAGATACGCAGTATTTT.

This clonotype has a count of ten or more. The V and J genes are TRBV30 and TRBJ1-5, with D hard to call. The V gene lost 1 base and the J gene lost 2 bases, with 9 bases spanning the gap. Germline CDR1 is GTSNPN and CDR2 is SVGIG (reference sequence). CDR3 length: 14 residues. CDR3 protein: CAWSGGRGNQPQHF. The CDR3 coding sequence is TGTGCCTGGAGTGGAGGGAGAGGCAATCAGCCCCAGCATTTT.

This clonotype was picked up many times. The V and J genes are TRBV13 and TRBJ2-1; D possibly corresponds to TRBD2 (6 bases). CDR3 length equals 14 residues. With 5 bases removed from V and 8 bases from J, the gap between germline ends came to 16 bases. CDR1 and CDR2 (germline): PRHDT, FYEKMQ (reference sequence). This CDR3 is CASSAGPWGDEQFF. In nucleotides, the CDR3 is TGTGCCAGCAGCGCGGGACCCTGGGGCGATGAGCAGTTCTTC.